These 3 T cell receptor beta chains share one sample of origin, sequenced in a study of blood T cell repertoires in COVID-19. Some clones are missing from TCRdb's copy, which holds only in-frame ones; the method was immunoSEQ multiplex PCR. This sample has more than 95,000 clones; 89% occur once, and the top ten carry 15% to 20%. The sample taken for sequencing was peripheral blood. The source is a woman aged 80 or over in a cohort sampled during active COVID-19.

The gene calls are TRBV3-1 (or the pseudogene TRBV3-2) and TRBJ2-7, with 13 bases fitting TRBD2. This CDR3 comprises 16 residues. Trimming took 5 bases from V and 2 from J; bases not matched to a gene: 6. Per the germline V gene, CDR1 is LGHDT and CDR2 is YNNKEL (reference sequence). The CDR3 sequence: CASSSGTSGKPYEQYF. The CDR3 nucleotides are TGTGCCAGCAGCTCTGGGACTAGCGGGAAGCCCTACGAGCAGTACTTC.

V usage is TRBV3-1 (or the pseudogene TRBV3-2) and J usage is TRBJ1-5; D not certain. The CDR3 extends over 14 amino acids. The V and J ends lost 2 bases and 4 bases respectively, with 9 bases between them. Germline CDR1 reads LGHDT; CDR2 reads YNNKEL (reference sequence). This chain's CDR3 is CASSQNALNQPQHF. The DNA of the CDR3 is TGTGCCAGCAGCCAAAACGCCCTAAATCAGCCCCAGCATTTT.

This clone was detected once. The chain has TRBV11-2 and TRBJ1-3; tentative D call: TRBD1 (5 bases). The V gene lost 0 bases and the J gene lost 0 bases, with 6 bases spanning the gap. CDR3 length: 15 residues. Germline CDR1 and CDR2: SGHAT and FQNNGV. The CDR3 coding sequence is TGTGCCAGCAGCTTAGAGACAGTCTCTGGAAACACCATATATTTT. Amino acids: CASSLETVSGNTIYF.